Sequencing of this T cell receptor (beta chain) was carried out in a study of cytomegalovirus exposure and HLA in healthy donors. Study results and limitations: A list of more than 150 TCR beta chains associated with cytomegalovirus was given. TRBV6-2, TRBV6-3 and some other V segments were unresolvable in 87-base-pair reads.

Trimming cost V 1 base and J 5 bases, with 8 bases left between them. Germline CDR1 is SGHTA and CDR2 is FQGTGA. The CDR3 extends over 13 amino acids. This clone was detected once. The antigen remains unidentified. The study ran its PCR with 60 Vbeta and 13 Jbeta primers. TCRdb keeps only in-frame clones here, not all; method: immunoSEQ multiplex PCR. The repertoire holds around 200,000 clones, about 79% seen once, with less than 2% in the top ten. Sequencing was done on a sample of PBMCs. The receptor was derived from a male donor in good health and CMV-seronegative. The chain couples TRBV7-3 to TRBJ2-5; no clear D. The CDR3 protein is CASSLSLGETQYF. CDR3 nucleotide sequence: TGTGCCAGCAGCTTAAGCCTCGGGGAGACCCAGTACTTC. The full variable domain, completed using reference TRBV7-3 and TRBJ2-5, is GAGVSQTPSNKVTEKGKYVELRCDPISGHTALYWYRQSLGQGPEFLIYFQGTGAADDSGLPNDRFFAVRPEGSVSTLKIQRTERGDSAVYLCASSLSLGETQYFGPGTRLLVL.